The 22 T cell receptor beta chains given below trace back to one sample, sequenced in a study of blood T cell repertoires in COVID-19 (dated by TCRdb to 2020 to 2022). Library method: the immunoSEQ multiplex PCR assay. This immuneACCESS table, as held by TCRdb, lists in-frame sequences with V and J called but not all clones. Of the missing ones, under half trace to an unresolved V gene in checked studies; the others have no known cause. The sample table holds about 190,000 clones, of which approximately 88% were seen once. The biggest ten clones account for about 6.7% of the sample. The sample taken for sequencing was peripheral blood. The receptors come from a man between 35 and 55 years old with acute or convalescent COVID-19.

V is TRBV19 and J is TRBJ1-1, with 11 nucleotides matching TRBD1. The CDR3 length is 15 residues. Germline lookup yields CDR1 LNHDA and CDR2 SQIVND (reference sequence). V was clipped by 3 bases and J by 7 bases; unmatched bases: 7. The CDR3 loop reads CASSITLGTGGEAFF. The CDR3 bases are TGTGCCAGTAGTATTACGCTTGGGACAGGGGGTGAAGCTTTCTTT.

V usage is TRBV27 and J usage is TRBJ2-3; D might be TRBD1 (6 bases). V gave up 5 bases and J gave up 6 bases, with 15 bases separating them. The CDR3 is 14 residues long. CDR1 MNHEY and CDR2 SMNVEV come from the germline V gene (reference sequence). The CDR3 loop reads CASSLTITGDTQYF. The CDR3 nucleotides read TGTGCCAGCAGTCTAACCATCACAGGGGATACGCAGTATTTT.

In its sample, this clone was seen a few times. CDR3 nucleotide sequence: TGCGCCAGCAGTTCCCGGGCCTACAATGAGCAGTTCTTC. It is translated as CASSSRAYNEQFF. The V call is TRBV5-1, the J call TRBJ2-1; D gene uncertain. Trimming shortened V by 5 bases and J by 2 bases, and 8 bases separated the two germline ends. Germline assignment: CDR1 SGHRS and CDR2 YFSETQ. The CDR3 contains 13 residues.

This chain joins TRBV7-9 and TRBJ2-1; TRBD2 is a possible D gene (5 bases). Trimming took off 4 bases at V and 8 bases at J, with 18 bases between the two ends. Germline CDR1 and CDR2: SEHNR and FQNEAQ (reference sequence). The CDR3 length is 15 residues. CDR3 coding DNA: TGTGCCAGCAGCTCCCCAGGACGGACTCGAGATGAGCAGTTCTTC. This sequence encodes CASSSPGRTRDEQFF.

The chain links TRBV7-2 to TRBJ1-6; the D is unclear. V lost 0 bases, J lost 5 bases, and 5 bases lay in between. CDR3 length: 14 amino acids. The V gene's germline CDR1 is SGHTA and CDR2 FQGNSA. In DNA, the CDR3 is TGTGCCAGCAGCTTAGCGGCAAATAATTCACCCCTCCACTTT. It encodes CASSLAANNSPLHF.

The chain is built from TRBV6-6 and TRBJ2-3; D is unresolved. V lost 2 bases and J 5 bases, leaving 8 bases between the germline ends. CDR1 and CDR2 (germline): MNHNY, SVGAGI (reference sequence). This CDR3 comprises 13 residues. For the CDR3, the DNA is TGTGCCAGCAGTTACGTCCGAGGAGATACGCAGTATTTT. Translated, it gives CASSYVRGDTQYF.

The chain recombines TRBV5-4 with TRBJ1-2; 8 positions agree with TRBD1. This CDR3 region has 14 residues. Per the germline V gene, CDR1 is SGHNT and CDR2 is YYREEE (reference sequence). Germline trimming cut 2 bases from V and 3 bases from J; bases unmatched to any gene: 3. The CDR3: CASSFNRGDYGYTF. The CDR3 DNA sequence: TGTGCCAGCAGCTTTAACAGGGGGGACTATGGCTACACCTTC.

V usage is TRBV10-1 and J usage is TRBJ2-4; possible D gene TRBD2, 6 bases. CDR1 is WNHNN and CDR2 is SYGVQD in the germline V gene (reference sequence). The V end was cut by 5 bases, the J end by 0 bases, with 14 bases between. The CDR3 consists of 16 residues. The DNA of the CDR3 is TGCGCCAGCAGTCCTGGGGGACTCCTAGCCAAAAACATTCAGTACTTC. The encoded protein is CASSPGGLLAKNIQYF.

In this sample, this clone turned up a few times. This rearrangement joins TRBV2 to TRBJ2-2; possible D gene TRBD1, 6 bases. With 6 bases removed from V and 3 bases from J, the gap between germline ends came to 17 bases. CDR1 and CDR2 from the germline V gene are SNHLY and FYNNEI. There are 16 residues in the CDR3. The CDR3 coding sequence is TGTGCCAGCAGGGTGGGCGGCAGGGGATACACCGGGGAGCTGTTTTTT. This sequence encodes CASRVGGRGYTGELFF.

The table lists this clone with a few counts. V usage is TRBV10-3 and J usage is TRBJ1-5, with TRBD1 matching over 9 bases. After removal of 3 bases from V and 0 bases from J, the junction contained 6 bases not matched to a gene. Germline V gene lookup returns CDR1 ENHRY and CDR2 SYGVKD. The CDR3 has 17 residues. The CDR3 nucleotides read TGTGCCATCAGTGAAACAGGGGGCGGTACTAGCAATCAGCCCCAGCATTTT. Protein sequence: CAISETGGGTSNQPQHF.

V gene TRBV18 combines with J gene TRBJ1-4, with D perhaps TRBD1 (6 bases). Trimming shortened V by 0 bases and J by 12 bases, and 17 bases separated the two germline ends. Germline CDR1 reads KGHSH; CDR2 reads LQKENI. The CDR3 is 15 amino acids. This chain's CDR3 is CASSPPTGRDYELFF. Written as DNA, the CDR3 is TGTGCCAGCTCACCACCAACAGGGCGAGACTATGAACTGTTTTTT.

This clone showed up just a few times. V usage is TRBV5-4 and J usage is TRBJ2-2, with 7 bases lining up with TRBD2. CDR1 SGHNT and CDR2 YYREEE come from the germline V gene (reference sequence). CDR3 length equals 15 residues. Losses at the gene ends were 4 bases for V and 1 base for J; bases not matched to a gene: 4. The CDR3 sequence is CASSARGVNTGELFF. The CDR3 nucleotides are TGTGCCAGCAGCGCTCGGGGGGTGAACACCGGGGAGCTGTTTTTT.

The V call is TRBV5-1, the J call TRBJ2-4; TRBD1 matches 7 bases. Germline V lookup: CDR1 SGHRS, CDR2 YFSETQ. The CDR3 covers 17 residues. Trimming at V came to 4 bases and at J to 0 bases, leaving 10 bases not matched to a gene. In DNA form, the CDR3 reads TGCGCCAGCAGCAATGGACAGGACGCTCTAGCCAAAAACATTCAGTACTTC. This gives the protein CASSNGQDALAKNIQYF.

This clone appeared once. This chain connects TRBV2 to TRBJ1-1, with 7 bases lining up with TRBD1. Germline V lookup: CDR1 SNHLY, CDR2 FYNNEI. V trimming: 6 bases; J trimming: 0 bases; junction bases outside the gene matches: 4. This CDR3 is built from 14 residues. The CDR3 DNA reads as TGTGCCAGCAGCTCACAGGGGCTGAACACTGAAGCTTTCTTT. It is translated as CASSSQGLNTEAFF.

The V gene is TRBV29-1, the J gene TRBJ2-1, with TRBD2 matching over 11 bases. Germline-derived CDR1 and CDR2 are SQVTM and ANQGSEA. V gave up 5 bases and J gave up 5 bases; unmatched junction bases: 8. CDR3 size: 15 residues. CDR3 nucleotide sequence: TGCAGCGTTCGACTCGGGGGACTAGCGGACAATGAGCAGTTCTTC. Protein: CSVRLGGLADNEQFF.

The chain couples TRBV19 to TRBJ1-2, with D maybe TRBD1 (6 bases). From germline, CDR1 is LNHDA and CDR2 SQIVND (reference sequence). This CDR3 has 14 residues. The V gene lost 3 bases and the J gene lost 3 bases, with 11 bases spanning the gap. CDR3: CASSIAAGDYGYTF. As DNA, the CDR3 is TGTGCCAGTAGTATTGCGGCAGGGGACTATGGCTACACCTTC.

The chain couples TRBV7-9 to TRBJ2-7; a possible D gene is TRBD1 (5 bases). Trimming took 6 bases from V and 0 from J, leaving 12 bases between them. The CDR3 totals 14 residues. The germline V gene encodes CDR1 SEHNR and CDR2 FQNEAQ (reference sequence). CDR3 bases: TGTGCCAGCAGACGAGACAGCGTCTCCTACGAGCAGTACTTC. Its protein product is CASRRDSVSYEQYF.

This clone was counted a single time. V usage is TRBV10-2 and J usage is TRBJ1-1; D is undetermined. CDR1 is WSHSY and CDR2 is SAAADI in the germline V gene. V shed 3 bases and J shed 1 base, with 15 bases lying between them. This CDR3 comprises 16 residues. The CDR3 DNA sequence: TGCGCCAGCAGTGAAAACACAGTCTCGCCGAACACTGAAGCTTTCTTT. Protein product: CASSENTVSPNTEAFF.

The chain uses TRBV10-1 and TRBJ2-5; D possibly corresponds to TRBD2 (5 bases). Germline V gene lookup returns CDR1 WNHNN and CDR2 SYGVQD (reference sequence). This CDR3 is 14 amino acids long. The germline V and J ends were trimmed by 2 bases and 4 bases, with 11 bases remaining between them. The CDR3 nucleotides read TGCGCCAGCAGTGAGAAGCGGTTTGGAGAGACCCAGTACTTC. Amino acid sequence: CASSEKRFGETQYF.

The chain is built from TRBV5-1 and TRBJ2-3; D is perhaps TRBD2 (5 bases). The germline CDR1 and CDR2 sequences are SGHRS and YFSETQ. Trimming left V 4 bases short and J 2 bases short, with 11 bases between. This CDR3 comprises 14 residues. The CDR3 loop is CASSPGGHTDTQYF. The DNA for the CDR3 is TGCGCCAGCAGCCCCGGAGGCCACACAGATACGCAGTATTTT. The full variable domain, in which reference TRBV5-1 and TRBJ2-3 provide the parts outside the CDR3, is KAGVTQTPRYLIKTRGQQVTLSCSPISGHRSVSWYQQTPGQGLQFLFEYFSETQRNKGNFPGRFSGRQFSNSRSEMNVSTLELGDSALYLCASSPGGHTDTQYFGPGTRLTVL.

This clone was found once. V gene TRBV7-8 combines with J gene TRBJ2-7; tentatively, D is TRBD1 (5 bases). CDR1 and CDR2 (germline): SGHVS, FQNEAQ. CDR3 length equals 14 residues. V was shortened by 1 base and J by 3 bases, with 10 bases between the two germline ends. CDR3 nucleotides: TGTGCCAGCAGCTTAGAGGACACAATCTACGAGCAGTACTTC. Residues: CASSLEDTIYEQYF. The whole variable domain, remainder taken from reference TRBV7-8 and TRBJ2-7, is GAGVSQSPRYKVAKRGQDVALRCDPISGHVSLFWYQQALGQGPEFLTYFQNEAQLDKSGLPSDRFFAERPEGSVSTLKIQRTQQEDSAVYLCASSLEDTIYEQYFGPGTRLTVT.

The gene calls are TRBV21-1 and TRBJ1-6; no check of the table's D call, TRBD1, against the DNA was made. TRBV21-1 corresponds to a pseudogene. This CDR3 spans 15 amino acids. CDR3 nucleotides: TGTGCCAGCAGCAAAGCAAGGTCCAGGTGGTCACCCCTCCACTTT. Protein sequence: CASSKARSRWSPLHF.